The 8 T cell receptor beta chains presented below share a single source sample, sequenced in a study of identical twins. TCRdb ran MiXCR on the 5' RACE reads and lists one entry per CDR3 protein. The sample lists approximately 300,000 distinct CDR3 sequences, over 8.5% occurring once. These data also formed part of another study, on yellow fever vaccine responses in identical twins.

The sample consisted of CD8+ T cells sorted from blood. Source of these receptors: a woman between 18 and 29 years old in good health.

This clonotype was counted ten times or more. The chain recombines TRBV29-1 with TRBJ2-3; D is uncertain. The CDR3 covers 13 residues. Germline V gives CDR1 SQVTM, CDR2 ANQGSEA. Trimming shortened V by 0 bases and J by 4 bases, and 8 bases separated the two germline ends. The CDR3 here is CSVEDKGADTQYF. The CDR3 coding sequence is TGCAGCGTTGAAGATAAAGGCGCAGATACGCAGTATTTT.

This chain links TRBV14 with TRBJ2-1, with D hard to call. Germline V lookup: CDR1 SGHDN, CDR2 FVKESK. CDR3 length: 15 residues. Trimming removed 4 bases from V and 6 bases from J, with 16 bases in between. CDR3 sequence: CASSLGGSTANEQFF. The CDR3, as DNA: TGTGCCAGCAGCCTAGGCGGATCTACGGCCAATGAGCAGTTCTTC.

Only a few counts were recorded for this clonotype. The CDR3 loop is CASSPWTGSSGNTIYF. In nucleotides, the CDR3 is TGTGCCAGCAGCCCCTGGACAGGCTCCTCTGGAAACACCATATATTTT. The chain links TRBV4-2 to TRBJ1-3; 7 bases are a match to TRBD1. This CDR3 has 16 amino acids. After removal of 4 bases from V and 0 bases from J, the junction contained 6 bases not matched to a gene. Germline loops: CDR1 LGHNA, CDR2 YNFKEQ.

This clonotype was found many times. This sequence joins TRBV3-1 and TRBJ1-1, with D uncertain. The germline V gene has CDR1 LGHDT and CDR2 YNNKEL (reference sequence). Trimming stripped 4 bases from V and 2 bases from J, with 14 bases between. The CDR3 totals 15 residues. CDR3 coding DNA: TGTGCCAGCAGCCCCTTGAACAGTCTTAACACTGAAGCTTTCTTT. Its protein is CASSPLNSLNTEAFF. The full variable domain, with the rest looked up from reference TRBV3-1 and TRBJ1-1, is DTAVSQTPKYLVTQMGNDKSIKCEQNLGHDTMYWYKQDSKKFLKIMFSYNNKELIINETVPNRFSPKSPDKAHLNLHINSLELGDSAVYFCASSPLNSLNTEAFFGQGTRLTVV.

Many counts were recorded for this clonotype. This chain joins TRBV4-3 and TRBJ2-3; D is ambiguous. V was cut by 0 bases and J by 2 bases, with 12 bases left in between. Germline CDR1 LGHNA, CDR2 YSLEER. This CDR3 comprises 16 residues. The CDR3 protein is CASSQDTAGSTDTQYF. The CDR3, as DNA: TGCGCCAGCAGCCAAGATACGGCAGGATCCACAGATACGCAGTATTTT.

The chain employs TRBV29-1 and TRBJ1-1; 8 bases fit TRBD1. V lost 6 bases and J lost 2; bases outside the gene matches: 5. In germline, CDR1 is SQVTM, CDR2 ANQGSEA. The CDR3 is made up of 13 amino acids. Here the CDR3 reads CSVSGGRNTEAFF. CDR3 coding DNA: TGCAGCGTCTCAGGGGGCCGAAACACTGAAGCTTTCTTT.

J is TRBJ2-5 and V is TRBV11-3; D is unresolved. V lost 8 bases, J lost 1 base, and 11 bases lay in between. CDR1 SGHNT and CDR2 YENEEA come from the germline V gene. This CDR3 region has 13 residues. The CDR3 reads CASSMGFQETQYF. The CDR3 DNA sequence: TGTGCCAGCTCCATGGGCTTCCAAGAGACCCAGTACTTC.

This clonotype has only a few counts. V usage is TRBV21-1 and J usage is TRBJ2-5; the D call in the table, TRBD1, was not verified against the DNA. TRBV21-1 has pseudogene status. The CDR3 is made up of 20 amino acids. CDR3 protein: CASSKGPGTGGFGDQETQYF. In DNA form, the CDR3 reads TGTGCCAGCAGCAAAGGACCCGGGACAGGGGGCTTTGGGGACCAAGAGACCCAGTACTTC.